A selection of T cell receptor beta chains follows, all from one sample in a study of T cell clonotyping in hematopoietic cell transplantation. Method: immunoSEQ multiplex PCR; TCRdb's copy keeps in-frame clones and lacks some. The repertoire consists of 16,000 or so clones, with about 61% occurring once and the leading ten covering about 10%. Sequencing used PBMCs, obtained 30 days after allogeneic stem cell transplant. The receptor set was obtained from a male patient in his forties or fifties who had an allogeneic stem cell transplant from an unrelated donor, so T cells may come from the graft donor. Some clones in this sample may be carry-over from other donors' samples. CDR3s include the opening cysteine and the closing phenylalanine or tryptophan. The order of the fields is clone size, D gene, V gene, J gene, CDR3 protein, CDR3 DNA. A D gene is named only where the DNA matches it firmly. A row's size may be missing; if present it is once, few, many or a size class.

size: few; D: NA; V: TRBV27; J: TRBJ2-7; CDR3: CASSLTGAEQYF; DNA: TGTGCCAGCAGTTTAACGGGGGCCGAGCAGTACTTC
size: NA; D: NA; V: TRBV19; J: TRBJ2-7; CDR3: CASSRGGGEQYF; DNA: TGTGCCAGTAGTAGGGGTGGAGGTGAGCAGTACTTC
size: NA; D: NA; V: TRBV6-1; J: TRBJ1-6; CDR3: CASSAGPYNSPLHF; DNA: TGTGCCAGCAGTGCAGGCCCTTATAATTCACCCCTCCACTTT
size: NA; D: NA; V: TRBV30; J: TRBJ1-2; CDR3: CAWSGGPLPYGYTF; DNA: TGTGCCTGGAGCGGGGGCCCGCTACCCTATGGCTACACCTTC
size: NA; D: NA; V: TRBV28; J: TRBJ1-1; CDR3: CASSGVGTEAFF; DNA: TGTGCCAGCAGTGGAGTTGGCACTGAAGCTTTCTTT
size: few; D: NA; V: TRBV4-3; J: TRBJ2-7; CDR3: CASSQDRSGPYEQYF; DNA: TGCGCCAGCAGCCAAGATCGGAGCGGTCCATACGAGCAGTACTTC
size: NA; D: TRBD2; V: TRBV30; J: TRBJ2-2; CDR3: CAWSRTSLDGELFF; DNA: TGTGCCTGGAGTAGGACTAGCCTGGACGGGGAGCTGTTTTTT
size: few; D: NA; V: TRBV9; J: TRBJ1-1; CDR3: CASSAGQLNTEAFF; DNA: TGTGCCAGCAGCGCAGGACAGTTGAACACTGAGGCTTTCTTT
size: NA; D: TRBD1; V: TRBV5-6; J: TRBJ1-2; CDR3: CASSHGTGSNYGYTF; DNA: TGTGCCAGCAGCCACGGGACAGGGTCTAACTATGGCTACACCTTC
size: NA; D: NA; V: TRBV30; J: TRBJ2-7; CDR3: CAWSVRADYEQYF; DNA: TGTGCCTGGAGTGTACGGGCCGACTACGAGCAGTACTTC
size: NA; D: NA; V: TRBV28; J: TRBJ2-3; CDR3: CASSTWAVWTDTQYF; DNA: TGTGCCAGCAGTACCTGGGCGGTTTGGACAGATACGCAGTATTTT
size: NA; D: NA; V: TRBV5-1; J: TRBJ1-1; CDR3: CASSLVAGRGGAEAFF; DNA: TGCGCCAGCAGCTTGGTCGCAGGGCGTGGGGGCGCTGAAGCTTTCTTT
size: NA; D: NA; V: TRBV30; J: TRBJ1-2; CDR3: CAWSPRGVPNYGYTF; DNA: TGTGCCTGGAGTCCTCGGGGCGTCCCAAACTATGGCTACACCTTC
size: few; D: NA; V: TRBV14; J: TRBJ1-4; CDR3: CASSQNGEKLFF; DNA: TGTGCCAGCAGCCAGAATGGAGAAAAACTGTTTTTT
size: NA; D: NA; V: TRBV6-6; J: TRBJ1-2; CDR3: CASSYPGAPSYTF; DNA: TGTGCCAGCAGTTACCCGGGGGCGCCCAGCTACACCTTC
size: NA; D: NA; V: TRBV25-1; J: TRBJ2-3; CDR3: CASSDPDTQYF; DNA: TGTGCCAGCAGTGACCCAGATACGCAGTATTTT
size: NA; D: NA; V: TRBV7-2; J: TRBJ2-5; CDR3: CASSLAEGGQYF; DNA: TGTGCCAGCAGCTTAGCGGAGGGAGGCCAGTACTTC
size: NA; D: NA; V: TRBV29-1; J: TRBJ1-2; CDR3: CSVEDSQSGYTF; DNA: TGCAGCGTTGAAGATTCTCAAAGTGGCTACACCTTC
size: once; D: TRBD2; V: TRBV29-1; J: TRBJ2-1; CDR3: CSDDGLAGGDEQFF; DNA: TGCAGCGACGATGGACTAGCGGGGGGGGATGAGCAGTTCTTC
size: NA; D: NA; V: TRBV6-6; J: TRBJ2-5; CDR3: CASIADEQETQYF; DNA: TGTGCCAGCATTGCGGATGAACAAGAGACCCAGTACTTC
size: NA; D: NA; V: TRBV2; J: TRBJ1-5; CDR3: CASRTNRNQPQHF; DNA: TGTGCCAGCAGGACAAACAGGAATCAGCCCCAGCATTTT
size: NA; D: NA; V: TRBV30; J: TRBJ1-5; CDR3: CAWSDSRDQPQHF; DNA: TGTGCCTGGAGTGATAGCAGGGATCAGCCCCAGCATTTT